This T cell receptor (beta chain) was found in a study of cytomegalovirus exposure and HLA in healthy donors. The study, taken as a whole, reports: When analyzed later, the rates of TCR association showed variation by HLA locus, with DRB1 the most and HLA-C the fewest.

About this clone: Its target is unknown.

The PCR contained 60 Vbeta and 13 Jbeta primers. Profiling relied on immunoSEQ multiplex PCR, and the TCRdb table lists in-frame clones only, not all of them. This table holds 110,000 or so clones, about 15% found once. This CDR3 contains 14 residues. V shed 7 bases and J 8 bases; nucleotides not matched to a gene: 12. The V gene's germline CDR1 is WSHSY and CDR2 SAAADI. This receptor was identified in a female donor in good health and CMV-seronegative. Sequencing was performed on PBMCs. V gene TRBV10-2 combines with J gene TRBJ1-2; 8 bases match TRBD1. CDR3 DNA: TGCGCCAGCACCGCCCCTCCAGGGGGCCAGGGCTACACCTTC. This sequence encodes CASTAPPGGQGYTF.